This record looks at one T cell receptor (beta chain) sequence and its context. Its antigen is still unknown. The sample is drawn from a study of T cells in Graves' hyperthyroidism and ophthalmopathy. Trimming removed 5 bases from V and 2 bases from J, with 15 bases in between. Germline V gene lookup returns CDR1 SGHTA and CDR2 FQGNSA. This CDR3 has 15 amino acids. Study results and caveats: Progression to ophthalmopathy was predicted a median of 6.5 months early.

Researchers took RNA transcripts and amplified the TCR beta CDR3 regions from them. HTBI primers drove first-round RT-PCR of the TCR CDR3. MiXCR, applied by TCRdb to the multiplex PCR reads, yields one record per CDR3 protein. This sample yields roughly 500,000 distinct CDR3 sequences, of which 46% are seen a single time; about 45% belongs to the top ten. The sample taken for sequencing was peripheral blood or thyroid tissue (not recorded which). The genes are TRBV7-2 and TRBJ2-5; a weak D match, TRBD1 (5 bases). This TCR was sampled from an adult woman with Graves' disease, either hyperthyroidism or ophthalmopathy (not recorded which). CDR3 sequence (DNA): TGTGCCAGCAGCCAAGACACGGACATACAAGAGACCCAGTACTTC. Amino acid sequence: CASSQDTDIQETQYF.